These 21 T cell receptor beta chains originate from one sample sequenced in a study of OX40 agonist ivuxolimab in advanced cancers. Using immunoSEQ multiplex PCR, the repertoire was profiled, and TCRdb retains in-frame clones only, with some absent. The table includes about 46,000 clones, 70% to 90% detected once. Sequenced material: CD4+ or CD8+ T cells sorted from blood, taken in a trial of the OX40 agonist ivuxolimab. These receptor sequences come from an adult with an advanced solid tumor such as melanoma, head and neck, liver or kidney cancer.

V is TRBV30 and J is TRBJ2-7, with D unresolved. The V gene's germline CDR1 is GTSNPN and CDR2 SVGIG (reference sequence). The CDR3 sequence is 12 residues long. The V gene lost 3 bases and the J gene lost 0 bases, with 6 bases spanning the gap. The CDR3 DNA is TGTGCCTGGAGCGGAATCTCCTACGAGCAGTACTTC. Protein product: CAWSGISYEQYF.

The CDR3, as DNA: TGTGCTAGTGGCTCCGAGGGAGTGGGCGGCTACACCTTC. Its protein product is CASGSEGVGGYTF. This chain joins TRBV12-5 and TRBJ1-2; D unclear. V was shortened by 6 bases and J by 8 bases, with 16 bases between the two germline ends. Germline V CDR1 and CDR2: LGHNT, FRNRAP. This CDR3 contains 13 residues. The full variable domain, rest sourced from reference TRBV12-5 and TRBJ1-2, is DARVTQTPRHKVTEMGQEVTMRCQPILGHNTVFWYRQTMMQGLELLAYFRNRAPLDDSGMPKDRFSAEMPDATLATLKIQPSEPRDSAVYFCASGSEGVGGYTFGSGTRLTVV.

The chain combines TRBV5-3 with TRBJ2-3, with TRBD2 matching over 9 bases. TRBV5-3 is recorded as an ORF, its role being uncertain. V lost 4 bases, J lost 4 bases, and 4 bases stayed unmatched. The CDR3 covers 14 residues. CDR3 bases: TGTGCCAGAAGCGGGGGACTAGCACCAGATACGCAGTATTTT. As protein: CARSGGLAPDTQYF.

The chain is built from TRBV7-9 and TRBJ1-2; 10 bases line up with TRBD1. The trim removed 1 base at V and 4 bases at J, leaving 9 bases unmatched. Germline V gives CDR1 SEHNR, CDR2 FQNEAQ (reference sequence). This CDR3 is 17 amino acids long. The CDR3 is CASSLVPGQGRIYGYTF. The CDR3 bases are TGTGCCAGCAGCTTAGTTCCGGGACAGGGGCGAATCTATGGCTACACCTTC.

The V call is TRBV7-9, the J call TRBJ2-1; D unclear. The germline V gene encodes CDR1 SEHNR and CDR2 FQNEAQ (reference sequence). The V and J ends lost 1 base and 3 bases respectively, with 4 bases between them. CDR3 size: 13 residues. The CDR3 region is CASSLDGYNEQFF. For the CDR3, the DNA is TGTGCCAGCAGCTTAGACGGCTACAATGAGCAGTTCTTC.

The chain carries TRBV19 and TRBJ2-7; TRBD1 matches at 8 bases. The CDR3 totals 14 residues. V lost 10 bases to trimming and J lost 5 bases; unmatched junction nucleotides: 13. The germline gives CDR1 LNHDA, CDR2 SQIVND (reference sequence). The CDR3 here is CATEGGQGVDEQYF. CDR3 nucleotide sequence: TGTGCCACGGAAGGAGGACAGGGAGTCGACGAGCAGTACTTC.

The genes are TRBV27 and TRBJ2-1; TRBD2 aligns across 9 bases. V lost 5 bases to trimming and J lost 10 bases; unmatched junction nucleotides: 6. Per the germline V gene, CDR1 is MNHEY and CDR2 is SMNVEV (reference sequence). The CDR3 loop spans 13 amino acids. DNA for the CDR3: TGTGCCAGCAGTGTTAGCGGGAGCAGCGAGCAGTTCTTC. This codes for CASSVSGSSEQFF.

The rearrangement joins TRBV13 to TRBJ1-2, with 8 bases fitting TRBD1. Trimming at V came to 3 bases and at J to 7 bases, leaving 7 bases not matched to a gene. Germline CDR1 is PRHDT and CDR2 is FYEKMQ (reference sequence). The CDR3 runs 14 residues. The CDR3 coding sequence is TGTGCCAGCAGCTTGGGGACAGGCCTCTCTGGCTACACCTTC. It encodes CASSLGTGLSGYTF.

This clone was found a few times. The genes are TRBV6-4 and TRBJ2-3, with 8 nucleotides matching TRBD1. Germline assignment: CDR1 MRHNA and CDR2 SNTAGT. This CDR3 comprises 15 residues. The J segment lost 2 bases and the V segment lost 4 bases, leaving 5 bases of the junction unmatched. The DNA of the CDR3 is TGTGCCAGCAGTGTATGGCAGGGGGCCACAGATACGCAGTATTTT. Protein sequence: CASSVWQGATDTQYF.

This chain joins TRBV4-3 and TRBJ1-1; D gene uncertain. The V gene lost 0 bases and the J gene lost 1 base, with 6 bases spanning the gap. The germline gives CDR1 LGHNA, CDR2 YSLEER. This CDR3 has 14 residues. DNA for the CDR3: TGCGCCAGCAGCCAAGATCCGGAGAACACTGAAGCTTTCTTT. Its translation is CASSQDPENTEAFF.

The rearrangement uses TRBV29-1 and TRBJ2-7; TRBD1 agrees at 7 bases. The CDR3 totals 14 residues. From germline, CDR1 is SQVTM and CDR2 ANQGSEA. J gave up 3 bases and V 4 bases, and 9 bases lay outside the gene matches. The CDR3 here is CSVVGAGGFYEQYF. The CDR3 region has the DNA TGCAGCGTTGTCGGGGCAGGGGGTTTCTACGAGCAGTACTTC.

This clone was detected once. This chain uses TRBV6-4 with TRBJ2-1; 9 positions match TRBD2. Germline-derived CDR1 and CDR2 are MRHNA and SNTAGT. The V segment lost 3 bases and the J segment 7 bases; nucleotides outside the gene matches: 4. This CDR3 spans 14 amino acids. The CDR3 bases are TGTGCCAGCAGTGATGCGGGAGGGTCTAATGAGCAGTTCTTC. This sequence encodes CASSDAGGSNEQFF.

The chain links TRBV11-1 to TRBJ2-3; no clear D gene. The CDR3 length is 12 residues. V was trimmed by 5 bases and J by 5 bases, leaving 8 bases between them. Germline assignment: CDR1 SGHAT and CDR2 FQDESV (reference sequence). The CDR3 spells CASSLWGDTQYF. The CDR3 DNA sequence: TGTGCCAGCAGCCTATGGGGAGATACGCAGTATTTT.

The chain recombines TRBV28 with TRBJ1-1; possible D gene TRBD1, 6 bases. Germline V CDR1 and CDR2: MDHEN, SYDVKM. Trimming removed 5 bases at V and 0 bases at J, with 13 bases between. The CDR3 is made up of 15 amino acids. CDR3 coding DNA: TGTGCCAGCAGTGAAATGACAGGAATGAACACTGAAGCTTTCTTT. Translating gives CASSEMTGMNTEAFF.

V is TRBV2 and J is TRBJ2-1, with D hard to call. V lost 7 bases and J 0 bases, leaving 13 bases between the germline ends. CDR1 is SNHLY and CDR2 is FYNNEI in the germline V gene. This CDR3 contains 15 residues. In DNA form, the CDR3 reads TGTGCCAGCAAATACAGCGCCGGCTCCTACAATGAGCAGTTCTTC. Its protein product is CASKYSAGSYNEQFF.

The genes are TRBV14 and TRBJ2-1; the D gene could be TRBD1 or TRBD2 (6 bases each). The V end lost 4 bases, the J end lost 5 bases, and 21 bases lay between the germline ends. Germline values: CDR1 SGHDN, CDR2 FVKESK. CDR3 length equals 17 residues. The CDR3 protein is CASSPDVGGMTNNEQFF. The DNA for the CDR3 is TGTGCCAGCAGCCCGGATGTCGGGGGCATGACGAACAATGAGCAGTTCTTC.

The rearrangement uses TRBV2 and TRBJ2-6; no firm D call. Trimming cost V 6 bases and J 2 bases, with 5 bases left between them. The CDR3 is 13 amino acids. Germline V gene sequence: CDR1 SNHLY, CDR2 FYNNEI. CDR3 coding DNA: TGTGCCAGCAGCTGGACTGGGGCCAACGTCCTGACTTTC. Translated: CASSWTGANVLTF.

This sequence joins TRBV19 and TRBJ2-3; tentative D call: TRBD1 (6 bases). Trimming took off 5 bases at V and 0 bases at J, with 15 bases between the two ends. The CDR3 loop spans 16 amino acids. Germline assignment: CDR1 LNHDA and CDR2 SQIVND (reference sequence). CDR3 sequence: CASSLPTGTSTDTQYF. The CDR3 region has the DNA TGTGCCAGTAGTTTGCCGACAGGTACTAGCACAGATACGCAGTATTTT.

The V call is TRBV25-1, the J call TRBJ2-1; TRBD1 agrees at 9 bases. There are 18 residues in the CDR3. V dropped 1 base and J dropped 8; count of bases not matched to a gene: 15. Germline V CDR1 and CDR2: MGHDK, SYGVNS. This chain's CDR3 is CASSEWSSGTGSGDEQFF. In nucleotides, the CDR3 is TGTGCCAGCAGTGAATGGTCTTCTGGGACAGGGAGTGGAGATGAGCAGTTCTTC.

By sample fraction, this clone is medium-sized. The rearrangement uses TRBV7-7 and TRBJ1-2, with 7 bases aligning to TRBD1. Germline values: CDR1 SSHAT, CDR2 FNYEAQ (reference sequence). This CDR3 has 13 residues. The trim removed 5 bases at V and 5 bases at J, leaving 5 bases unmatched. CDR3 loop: CASSPLTGYGYTF. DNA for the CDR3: TGTGCCAGCAGCCCGTTGACAGGGTATGGCTACACCTTC.

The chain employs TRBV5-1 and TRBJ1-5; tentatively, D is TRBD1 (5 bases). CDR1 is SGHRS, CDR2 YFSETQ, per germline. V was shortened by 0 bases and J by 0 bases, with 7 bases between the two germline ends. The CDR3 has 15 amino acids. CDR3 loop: CASSLAGNSNQPQHF. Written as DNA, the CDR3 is TGCGCCAGCAGCTTGGCAGGGAATAGCAATCAGCCCCAGCATTTT.